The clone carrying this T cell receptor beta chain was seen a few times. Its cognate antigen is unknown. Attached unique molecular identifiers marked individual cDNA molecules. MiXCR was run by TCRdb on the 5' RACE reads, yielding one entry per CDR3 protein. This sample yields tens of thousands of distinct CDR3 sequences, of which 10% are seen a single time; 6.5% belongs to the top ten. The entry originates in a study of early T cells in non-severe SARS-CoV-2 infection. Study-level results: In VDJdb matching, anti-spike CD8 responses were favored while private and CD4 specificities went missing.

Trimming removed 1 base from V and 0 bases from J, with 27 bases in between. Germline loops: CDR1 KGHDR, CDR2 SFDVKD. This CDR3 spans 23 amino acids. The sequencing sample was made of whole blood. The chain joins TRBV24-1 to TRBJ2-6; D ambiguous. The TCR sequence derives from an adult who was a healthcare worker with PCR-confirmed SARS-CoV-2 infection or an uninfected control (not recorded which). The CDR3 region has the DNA TGTGCCACCAGTGATTTTAACTTCGCAGTTGGAACTCTCCAACTCTCTGGGGCCAACGTCCTGACTTTC. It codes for CATSDFNFAVGTLQLSGANVLTF.